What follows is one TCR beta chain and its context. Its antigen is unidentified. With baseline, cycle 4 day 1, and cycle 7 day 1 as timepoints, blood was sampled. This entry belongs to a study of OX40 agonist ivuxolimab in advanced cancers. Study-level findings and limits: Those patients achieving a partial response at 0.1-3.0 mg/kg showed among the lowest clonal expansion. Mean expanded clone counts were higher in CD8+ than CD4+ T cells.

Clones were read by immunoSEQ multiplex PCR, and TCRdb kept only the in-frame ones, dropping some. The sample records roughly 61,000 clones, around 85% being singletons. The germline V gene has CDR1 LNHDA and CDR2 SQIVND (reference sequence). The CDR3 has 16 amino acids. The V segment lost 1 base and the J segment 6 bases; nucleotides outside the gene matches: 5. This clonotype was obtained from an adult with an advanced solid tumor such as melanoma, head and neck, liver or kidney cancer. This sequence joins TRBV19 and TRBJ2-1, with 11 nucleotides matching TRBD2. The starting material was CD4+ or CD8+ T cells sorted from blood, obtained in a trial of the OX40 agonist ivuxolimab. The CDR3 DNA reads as TGTGCCAGTAGTATAGGGGCTAGCGGGAGGACCAATGAGCAGTTCTTC. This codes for CASSIGASGRTNEQFF.